This TCR beta chain appears in the sequencing data of a study of blood T cell repertoires in COVID-19. Assay: immunoSEQ multiplex PCR; the TCRdb copy retains only in-frame clones and omits some. The sample has about 87,000 clones; 80% to 95% are singletons. The CDR3 length is 14 residues. V was cut by 3 bases and J by 0 bases, with 8 bases left in between. CDR1 is MDHEN, CDR2 SYDVKM, per germline. The specimen was peripheral blood. The rearrangement uses TRBV28 and TRBJ1-1; D remains ambiguous. The TCR comes from a young man with COVID-19, enrolled during active disease. CDR3 region: CASSLGVMNTEAFF. The CDR3 coding sequence is TGTGCCAGCAGTTTGGGCGTTATGAACACTGAAGCTTTCTTT. The entire variable domain, with the rest obtained from reference TRBV28 and TRBJ1-1, is as follows: DVKVTQSSRYLVKRTGEKVFLECVQDMDHENMFWYRQDPGLGLRLIYFSYDVKMKEKGDIPEGYSVSREKKERFSLILESASTNQTSMYLCASSLGVMNTEAFFGQGTRLTVV.